The rows below give T cell receptor beta chains drawn from one sample of a study of response to subunit inactivated influenza vaccine. TCRdb re-called the RT-PCR reads with MiXCR, one entry per CDR3 protein. The data show more than 450,000 distinct CDR3 sequences, about 12% seen once. This specimen was PBMCs from blood, taken on the day of vaccination. These receptors originate from a man in his fifties or sixties who received an inactivated influenza vaccine. CDR3s include the opening cysteine and the closing phenylalanine or tryptophan. A D gene is named only where the DNA matches it firmly. Expanded clones get a size class; other rows say once, few or many, or leave the size out.

j_gene,d_gene,v_gene,abundance,len,CDR3nt,CDR3aa
TRBJ2-2,TRBD1,TRBV4-2,few,18,TGTGCCAGCAGCCAAGCTCCTCCGGGACAGGGGAACACCGGGGAGCTGTTTTTT,CASSQAPPGQGNTGELFF
TRBJ1-1,-,TRBV4-2,many,14,TGTGCCAGCAGCCAAGACGCAGGGAACACTGAAGCTTTCTTT,CASSQDAGNTEAFF
TRBJ2-6,-,TRBV29-1,many,13,TGCAGCGTTGACACAGCTGGGGCCAACGTCCTGACTTTC,CSVDTAGANVLTF
TRBJ2-1,TRBD2,TRBV7-7,-,13,TGTGCTAGCAGCTTAGGGCGGGAGAATGAGCAGTTCTTC,CASSLGRENEQFF
TRBJ2-7,-,TRBV6-1,few,13,TGTGCCAGCAGTGAGTTGATAGACTACGAGCAGTACTTC,CASSELIDYEQYF
TRBJ2-1,TRBD2,TRBV20-1,once,15,TGCAGTGCTGGGACTAGCGGGAGGTTCTACAATGAGCAGTTCTTC,CSAGTSGRFYNEQFF
TRBJ2-7,-,TRBV12-3/TRBV12-4,-,12,TGTGCCAGCAGTTTGGAGGGGAGGGAGCAGTACTTC,CASSLEGREQYF
TRBJ2-7,-,TRBV3-1,many,15,TGTGCCAGCGGACTTCTTACAGGGAGCTCCTACGAGCAGTACTTC,CASGLLTGSSYEQYF
TRBJ2-5,TRBD2,TRBV7-2,-,16,TGTGCCAGCAGCTCCGGGACTAGAGTCGTGGGAGAGACCCAGTACTTC,CASSSGTRVVGETQYF
TRBJ2-1,TRBD1,TRBV28,many,15,TGTGCCAGCAGTCAACCAGGGGGCGGGTACAATGAGCAGTTCTTC,CASSQPGGGYNEQFF
TRBJ2-1,TRBD2,TRBV7-2,few,16,TGTGCCAGCAGATCAGCTAGCGGCCGCTCCTACAATGAGCAGTTCTTC,CASRSASGRSYNEQFF
TRBJ1-1,-,TRBV12-3/TRBV12-4,few,12,TGTGCCAGCACTCTGGGGGGCTCTGAAGCTTTCTTT,CASTLGGSEAFF
TRBJ2-7,-,TRBV6-2/TRBV6-3,-,15,TGTGCCAGCAGTTACTTTTTCCGGGACCTTGTCGAGCAGTACTTC,CASSYFFRDLVEQYF